The rows below give T cell receptor beta chains drawn from one sample of a study of T cell responses to AZD1222 COVID-19 vaccine. Generated by immunoSEQ multiplex PCR, the TCRdb table keeps only in-frame clones and is missing some. The table shows around 150,000 clones, with 94% occurring only once. The specimen was peripheral blood, collected 28 days after the second AZD1222 dose. These receptors were collected from an adult who received the AZD1222 COVID-19 vaccine. Both conserved end residues are part of each CDR3. The D gene is left open where the match is weak. Rows may omit the clone size; those that give it use once, few, many or a size class.

clone_size	v_call	j_call	d_call	cdr3_nt	cdr3_aa
NA	TRBV28	TRBJ1-5	NA	TGTGCCAGCAGTTTAGGGTTGAGGGGGTATAGCAATCAGCCCCAGCATTTT	CASSLGLRGYSNQPQHF
NA	TRBV7-9	TRBJ2-5	TRBD2	TGTGCCAGCACCGTTTTTTGGGAGACTAGCGGGACGCAGACCCAGTACTTC	CASTVFWETSGTQTQYF
NA	TRBV24-1	TRBJ1-2	TRBD1	TGTGCCACCAGTGATTTTGACAGGGGCTATGGCTACACCTTC	CATSDFDRGYGYTF
NA	TRBV27	TRBJ1-2	TRBD1	TGTGCCAGCAGTTTATCGGGGGAGGGGGCTAGCTATGGCTACACCTTC	CASSLSGEGASYGYTF
NA	TRBV7-2	TRBJ1-2	NA	TGTGCCAGCAGCTTAGTCGGGGGTATCCGGGGCTACACCTTC	CASSLVGGIRGYTF
NA	TRBV3-1/TRBV3-2	TRBJ1-6	NA	TGTGCCAGCACGTCTCTAGGGTCAGGGAGATCAAAATCACCCCTCCACTTT	CASTSLGSGRSKSPLHF
few	TRBV29-1	TRBJ1-1	TRBD1	TGCAGCGCCGGACAGGGTGACACTGAAGCTTTCTTT	CSAGQGDTEAFF
few	TRBV19	TRBJ2-1	NA	TGTGCCAGTAGTATCCAAGAAGGTAGACACCCATACAATGAGCAGTTCTTC	CASSIQEGRHPYNEQFF
NA	TRBV20-1	TRBJ2-7	NA	TGCAGTGCTAGCGGGACTCACGAGCAGTACTTC	CSASGTHEQYF
NA	TRBV7-8	TRBJ2-1	TRBD1	TGTGCCAGCAGCTTAATGCGGGACAGGGCTAATGAGCAGTTCTTC	CASSLMRDRANEQFF
NA	TRBV27	TRBJ1-5	NA	TGTGCCAGCAGTCCCGTCCGGGCCATCAATCAGCCCCAGCATTTT	CASSPVRAINQPQHF
NA	TRBV7-9	TRBJ2-5	TRBD1	TGTGCCAGCAGCCGACAGGGAAGTGGTCAAGAGACCCAGTACTTC	CASSRQGSGQETQYF
few	TRBV13	TRBJ1-6	TRBD1	TGTGCCAGCAGCTCCCGGACAGGAAATTCACCCCTCCACTTT	CASSSRTGNSPLHF
NA	TRBV2	TRBJ2-2	NA	TGTGCCGGCCGAACAGGTTGGACCGGGGAGCTGTTTTTT	CAGRTGWTGELFF
NA	TRBV7-2	TRBJ2-5	NA	TGTGCCAGCAGTTCGCATCCTTTCTTGTACCAAGAGACCCAGTACTTC	CASSSHPFLYQETQYF
NA	TRBV13	TRBJ2-5	TRBD1	TGTGCCAGCAGCAACCGGGACAGGGGACGAGAGACCCAGTACTTC	CASSNRDRGRETQYF
once	TRBV6-5	TRBJ1-1	TRBD1	TGTGCCAGCAGGTTGGGACAGGGGAGGGCTGAAGCTTTCTTT	CASRLGQGRAEAFF
NA	TRBV19	TRBJ2-1	NA	TGTGCCAGTAGTATCGCAACAGGGATTTACAATGAGCAGTTCTTC	CASSIATGIYNEQFF
NA	TRBV15	TRBJ1-2	NA	TGTGCCACCAGCGGGGACCTGGATGGCTACACCTTC	CATSGDLDGYTF
NA	TRBV4-2	TRBJ2-1	TRBD2	TGTGCCAGCAGCCAGGGAGCGGGAGGGGACAATGAGCAGTTCTTC	CASSQGAGGDNEQFF
NA	TRBV28	TRBJ2-7	TRBD1	TGTGCCAGCAGTTTCCTCACGACAGGGAAGACCTACGAGCAGTACTTC	CASSFLTTGKTYEQYF
NA	TRBV29-1	TRBJ2-7	TRBD1	TGCAGCGTTGAAGACCCACAGGGGGCGGGTGAGCAGTACTTC	CSVEDPQGAGEQYF
NA	TRBV28	TRBJ1-1	NA	TGTGCCAGCAGTTTACCGACAGAGAACACTGAAGCTTTCTTT	CASSLPTENTEAFF
NA	TRBV9	TRBJ2-3	TRBD2	TGTGCCAGCAGCGTAGGTTTAGCGGGAGGGATAGCAGATACGCAGTATTTT	CASSVGLAGGIADTQYF
NA	TRBV5-1	TRBJ2-7	TRBD2	TGCGCCAGCAGCTCAAACCTCGTGGGGGAGGGCCTTTACGAGCAGTACTTC	CASSSNLVGEGLYEQYF
NA	TRBV7-2	TRBJ2-7	NA	TGTGCCAGCAGCCAGTGGGCAGGGAGCTCCTACGAGCAGTACTTC	CASSQWAGSSYEQYF
once	TRBV7-6	TRBJ2-7	TRBD1	TGTGCCAGCAGCTTAGGGGGACAGGGCGCCTACGAGCAGTACTTC	CASSLGGQGAYEQYF
NA	TRBV6-6	TRBJ2-7	TRBD1	TGTGCCAGCAATCCCGGGACAGGGCCAACCTACGAGCAGTACTTC	CASNPGTGPTYEQYF
NA	TRBV9	TRBJ2-7	NA	TGTGCCAGCAGCGTAGGGTGGATCTCGGCTAATGAGCAGTACTTC	CASSVGWISANEQYF
once	TRBV9	TRBJ1-2	NA	TGTGCCAGCAGCGTAGGAGTCGAGGGGAGACTCTATGGCTACACCTTC	CASSVGVEGRLYGYTF
NA	TRBV7-2	TRBJ1-4	TRBD1	TGTGCCAGCAGCACAGACAGGGGGGTATTATCCGAAAAACTGTTTTTT	CASSTDRGVLSEKLFF
NA	TRBV5-6	TRBJ2-2	NA	TGTGCCAGCAGGGCCGGGTTCACCGGGGAGCTGTTTTTT	CASRAGFTGELFF
NA	TRBV4-1	TRBJ2-7	TRBD2	TGCGCCAGCAGACTAAATCTAGCGGGAGTATCCTACGAGCAGTACTTC	CASRLNLAGVSYEQYF
NA	TRBV19	TRBJ1-1	NA	TGTGCCAGTAGTCCTGAGTGGGGGCAAGCTTTCTTT	CASSPEWGQAFF
NA	TRBV10-3	TRBJ2-5	NA	TGTGCCATCAGTGAGTCCGGGGCTGGTGGGGAGACCCAGTACTTC	CAISESGAGGETQYF
NA	TRBV7-2	TRBJ1-2	NA	TGTGCCAGCAGCTTAGCCTCTTCAGACTATGGCTACACCTTC	CASSLASSDYGYTF
NA	TRBV15	TRBJ2-3	NA	TGTGCCACCAGCCCGTCGGTACCAACAGATACGCAGTATTTT	CATSPSVPTDTQYF
NA	TRBV9	TRBJ2-7	NA	TGTGCCAGCAGCGTAGGAGGGAACTACGAGCAGTACTTC	CASSVGGNYEQYF
once	TRBV11-3	TRBJ1-2	TRBD1	TGTGCCAGCAGTTCTTCCTGGAGGTCTGACAGGGGGCATGGCTACACCTTC	CASSSSWRSDRGHGYTF
medium-sized	TRBV3-1/TRBV3-2	TRBJ2-3	TRBD2	TGTGCCAGCCACCGGTGGGAGGGGACAGATACGCAGTATTTT	CASHRWEGTDTQYF